The following is a T cell receptor beta chain sequence with its context. The V segment lost 4 bases and the J segment 4 bases; nucleotides outside the gene matches: 2. CDR1 and CDR2 from the germline V gene are SGDLS and YYNGEE. CDR3 length: 14 amino acids. This specimen belongs to a study of blood T cell repertoires in COVID-19. Assay used: immunoSEQ multiplex PCR; TCRdb lists only in-frame clones, some missing. The sample records roughly 51,000 clones, around 85% being singletons. What was sequenced was peripheral blood. The receptor was derived from an elderly woman with acute or convalescent COVID-19. This chain uses TRBV9 with TRBJ2-3, with 11 nucleotides matching TRBD1. In nucleotides, the CDR3 is TGTGCCAGCAGCTCGGGACAGGGGGCAGATACGCAGTATTTT. Protein sequence: CASSSGQGADTQYF.